These 29 T cell receptor beta chains came from one sample sequenced in a study of post-analysis software for immune sequencing data. Study-level results: Elevated frequency relative to controls characterized about 5 TRBV segments in patients, TRBV5-6, TRBV5-1 and TRBV20-1 among them.

Each TCR beta cDNA library carried unique molecular identifiers. MiXCR was run by TCRdb on the PCR reads, yielding one entry per CDR3 protein. The sample consists of about 500,000 distinct CDR3 sequences, around 40% of them appearing once. These receptors' antigens are unknown. Sample: blood. These receptors came from a girl aged 10 to 17 with multiple sclerosis.

V is TRBV2 and J is TRBJ1-1; D possibly corresponds to TRBD1 (5 bases). Trimming left V 1 base short and J 11 bases short, with 8 bases between. The CDR3 contains 11 residues. Germline V lookup: CDR1 SNHLY, CDR2 FYNNEI. The CDR3 bases are TGTGCCAGCAGTGAAGAGGGGTCGGCTTTCTTT. Translating it yields CASSEEGSAFF.

The chain combines TRBV20-1 with TRBJ1-5; TRBD1 matches 8 bases. V shed 6 bases, J shed 5 bases, and the junction held 9 bases outside the gene matches. The length of the CDR3 is 14 residues. CDR1 is DFQATT and CDR2 is SNEGSKA in the germline V gene (reference sequence). The CDR3 is CSAGDRPGDQPQHF. The CDR3 nucleotides are TGCAGTGCAGGGGACAGGCCTGGGGATCAGCCCCAGCATTTT.

The V gene is TRBV20-1, the J gene TRBJ2-5; D uncertain. The CDR3 spans 13 residues. Trimming stripped 0 bases from V and 0 bases from J, with 5 bases between. Germline V gene lookup returns CDR1 DFQATT and CDR2 SNEGSKA (reference sequence). The CDR3 protein is CSARDPYQETQYF. DNA of the CDR3: TGCAGTGCTAGAGATCCCTACCAAGAGACCCAGTACTTC.

This clonotype was picked up a small number of times. This sequence joins TRBV10-3 and TRBJ2-6; 8 bases are shared with TRBD1. Germline assignment: CDR1 ENHRY and CDR2 SYGVKD. V dropped 6 bases and J dropped 4; count of bases not matched to a gene: 2. CDR3 size: 14 residues. For the CDR3, the DNA is TGTGCCATCAGACAGGGGGTCGGGGCCAACGTCCTGACTTTC. It codes for CAIRQGVGANVLTF.

The chain couples TRBV9 to TRBJ2-3, with a possible D match to TRBD2 (6 bases). The CDR3 totals 12 residues. Looked up from germline, CDR1 is SGDLS and CDR2 is YYNGEE. V gave up 0 bases and J gave up 9 bases, with 8 bases separating them. The CDR3 region is CASSVVGGTQYF. In DNA form, the CDR3 reads TGTGCCAGCAGCGTAGTAGGAGGGACGCAGTATTTT. Together with reference TRBV9 and TRBJ2-3, the CDR3 gives the full variable domain: DSGVTQTPKHLITATGQRVTLRCSPRSGDLSVYWYQQSLDQGLQFLIQYYNGEERAKGNILERFSAQQFPDLHSELNLSSLELGDSALYFCASSVVGGTQYFGPGTRLTVL.

The CDR3, as DNA: TGCAGGGCTTTACTCCGGAGCGGGAGTCCGGATGAGCAGTTCTTC. Its translation is CRALLRSGSPDEQFF. The V gene is TRBV20-1, the J gene TRBJ2-1; 8 nucleotides agree with TRBD2. The CDR3 spans 15 residues. CDR1 DFQATT and CDR2 SNEGSKA come from the germline V gene (reference sequence).

The V call is TRBV12-3 or TRBV12-4, the J call TRBJ1-1; TRBD1 is a possible D gene (5 bases). Trimming cost V 6 bases and J 4 bases, with 12 bases left between them. The CDR3 spans 13 residues. CDR3 sequence (DNA): TGTGCCAGCAGAGTTACGCAGGGCACTGAAGCTTTCTTT. Translated: CASRVTQGTEAFF.

The rearrangement links TRBV28 to TRBJ2-5; a weak D match, TRBD2 (5 bases). CDR1 is MDHEN and CDR2 is SYDVKM in the germline V gene. This CDR3 contains 15 residues. The V end was cut by 3 bases, the J end by 6 bases, with 17 bases between. CDR3 in DNA: TGTGCCAGCAGTTTCCCAGAGGAGCGAGGGAAGACCCAGTACTTC. It translates to CASSFPEERGKTQYF.

This chain connects TRBV2 to TRBJ2-2; D may be TRBD1 or TRBD2 (5 bases each). CDR3 size: 15 residues. Germline CDR1 SNHLY, CDR2 FYNNEI. V lost 3 bases and J lost 5, with 13 bases in between. The CDR3 DNA is TGTGCCAGCAGTGAGACGGGGCGCGGGACCGGGGAGCTGTTTTTT. It specifies CASSETGRGTGELFF.

This clonotype occurred a few times. The genes are TRBV7-8 and TRBJ1-2; possible D gene TRBD1, 5 bases. Germline assignment: CDR1 SGHVS and CDR2 FQNEAQ. V was pared by 5 bases and J by 8 bases, with 15 bases between. The CDR3 is 13 amino acids. CDR3 residues: CASSLRVPKGYTF. CDR3 nucleotides: TGTGCCAGCAGCCTCAGGGTTCCTAAAGGCTACACCTTC.

V gene TRBV7-8 combines with J gene TRBJ1-1; D gene ambiguous. The V gene lost 7 bases and the J gene lost 0 bases, with 6 bases spanning the gap. The CDR3 consists of 12 residues. The V gene's germline CDR1 is SGHVS and CDR2 FQNEAQ. This chain's CDR3 is CASTSMNTEAFF. CDR3 nucleotides: TGTGCCAGCACCTCGATGAACACTGAAGCTTTCTTT.

This clonotype was counted once. J is TRBJ2-3 and V is TRBV4-1; weak D call: TRBD2 (5 bases). Trimming removed 3 bases at V and 7 bases at J, with 14 bases between. Germline CDR1 reads MGHRA; CDR2 reads YSYEKL. The CDR3 loop spans 14 amino acids. The CDR3 nucleotides are TGCGCCAGCAGCCAGATCTCCTGGAGGAATACGCAGTATTTT. Its protein product is CASSQISWRNTQYF.

The chain uses TRBV7-3 and TRBJ2-3; 7 bases align to TRBD2. The CDR3 consists of 16 residues. The germline V gene encodes CDR1 SGHTA and CDR2 FQGTGA. With 5 bases clipped from V and 1 base from J, the junction kept 9 bases outside the gene matches. CDR3 coding DNA: TGTGCCAGCAGCCACCATAGCGGGTCAGGCACAGATACGCAGTATTTT. Translating gives CASSHHSGSGTDTQYF. The full variable domain, in which reference TRBV7-3 and TRBJ2-3 provide the parts outside the CDR3, is GAGVSQTPSNKVTEKGKYVELRCDPISGHTALYWYRQSLGQGPEFLIYFQGTGAADDSGLPNDRFFAVRPEGSVSTLKIQRTERGDSAVYLCASSHHSGSGTDTQYFGPGTRLTVL.

J is TRBJ2-1 and V is TRBV3-1; TRBD2 aligns across 10 bases. This CDR3 region has 18 residues. V lost 0 bases to trimming and J lost 0 bases; unmatched junction nucleotides: 5. Germline V lookup: CDR1 LGHDT, CDR2 YNNKEL (reference sequence). CDR3 sequence reads: CASSQDSGLARSYNEQFF. The CDR3 DNA is TGTGCCAGCAGCCAAGATTCGGGACTAGCGCGCTCCTACAATGAGCAGTTCTTC.

The chain uses TRBV5-1 and TRBJ2-1; 11 bases agree with TRBD2. This CDR3 spans 15 amino acids. CDR1 is SGHRS and CDR2 is YFSETQ in the germline V gene. Trimming removed 1 base from V and 9 bases from J; junction bases left unmatched: 6. DNA of the CDR3: TGCGCCAGCAGCTTGTCACTAGCGGGAGAGAGTGAGCAGTTCTTC. It encodes CASSLSLAGESEQFF.

V and J are TRBV7-9 and TRBJ1-5; TRBD1 aligns across 7 bases. Looked up from germline, CDR1 is SEHNR and CDR2 is FQNEAQ (reference sequence). V shed 7 bases and J 3 bases; nucleotides not matched to a gene: 9. There are 15 residues in the CDR3. CDR3 bases: TGTGCCAGCACCATACCTAGGGGGCTCAATCAGCCCCAGCATTTT. Encoded protein: CASTIPRGLNQPQHF.

For the CDR3, the DNA is TGTGCCAGCAGTCGGCCGGACTCGTCCTACGAGCAGTACTTC. Translating gives CASSRPDSSYEQYF. V and J are TRBV12-3 or TRBV12-4 and TRBJ2-4; a weak D match, TRBD2 (5 bases). Gene TRBJ2-7 matches the end of the DNA better, so the J call may be wrong. CDR3 length: 14 amino acids.

This clonotype came up many times. This chain links TRBV7-3 with TRBJ2-3; D unclear. V was trimmed by 4 bases and J by 2 bases, leaving 10 bases between them. CDR3 size: 14 residues. Germline V CDR1 and CDR2: SGHTA, FQGTGA. The chain's CDR3 is CASSSNSLTDTQYF. The DNA of the CDR3 is TGTGCCAGCAGCTCGAACAGTCTCACAGATACGCAGTATTTT.

The genes are TRBV20-1 and TRBJ2-3; possible D gene TRBD1, 7 bases. V was trimmed by 5 bases and J by 2 bases, leaving 17 bases between them. The CDR3 extends over 15 amino acids. Germline V gives CDR1 DFQATT, CDR2 SNEGSKA (reference sequence). This CDR3 is CSARGGTVNTDTQYF. The CDR3 bases are TGCAGTGCTCGGGGCGGGACAGTAAACACAGATACGCAGTATTTT.

The chain links TRBV10-3 to TRBJ1-5; TRBD1 might be the D (5 bases). This CDR3 contains 15 residues. Germline V gene sequence: CDR1 ENHRY, CDR2 SYGVKD. Between the trimmed V and J ends, which lost 0 bases and 6 bases, there was a span of 12 bases. Here the CDR3 DNA reads TGTGCCATCAGTGAGTCCGGCGGGACCGGTCAGCCCCAGCATTTT. This encodes CAISESGGTGQPQHF.

This chain joins TRBV11-2 and TRBJ2-1, with TRBD1 identical over 10 bases. The germline CDR1 and CDR2 sequences are SGHAT and FQNNGV. The length of the CDR3 is 15 residues. The V and J ends lost 1 base and 8 bases, in that order; junction bases with no gene match: 5. The chain's CDR3 is CASSLGTGGFDEQFF. The CDR3 DNA sequence: TGTGCCAGCAGCTTAGGGACAGGGGGGTTCGATGAGCAGTTCTTC.

CDR3 bases: TGTGCCAGCAGCCCTAACCCAGGGGGAAATCAGCCCCAGCATTTT. Its protein is CASSPNPGGNQPQHF. The rearrangement joins TRBV28 to TRBJ1-5, with 7 bases aligning to TRBD1. The CDR3 length is 15 residues. V dropped 6 bases and J dropped 4; count of bases not matched to a gene: 9. Germline-derived CDR1 and CDR2 are MDHEN and SYDVKM.

The rearrangement links TRBV20-1 to TRBJ1-1; D is ambiguous. V was pared by 3 bases and J by 0 bases, with 8 bases between. The CDR3 is made up of 13 amino acids. Germline CDR1 DFQATT, CDR2 SNEGSKA (reference sequence). CDR3 DNA sequence: TGCAGTGCTAGTACAAGCCTGAACACTGAAGCTTTCTTT. It encodes CSASTSLNTEAFF.

This rearrangement joins TRBV5-1 to TRBJ2-3, with unresolved D. CDR3 length equals 15 residues. V was cut by 0 bases and J by 0 bases, with 8 bases left in between. Germline V gene sequence: CDR1 SGHRS, CDR2 YFSETQ. The CDR3 bases are TGCGCCAGCAGCTTGGCCCGGCACAGCACAGATACGCAGTATTTT. This gives the protein CASSLARHSTDTQYF.

The rearrangement uses TRBV20-1 and TRBJ1-1, with a tentative D call TRBD1 (5 bases). The CDR3 is 14 amino acids. The V gene lost 1 base and the J gene lost 3 bases, with 12 bases spanning the gap. The germline gives CDR1 DFQATT, CDR2 SNEGSKA (reference sequence). The CDR3 region is CSARGPRDDTEAFF. As DNA, the CDR3 is TGCAGTGCTAGAGGCCCCAGGGATGACACTGAAGCTTTCTTT.

The V call is TRBV7-9, the J call TRBJ2-1, with TRBD2 matching over 9 bases. J gave up 2 bases and V 11 bases, and 10 bases lay outside the gene matches. The CDR3 runs 15 residues. CDR1 SEHNR and CDR2 FQNEAQ come from the germline V gene (reference sequence). The CDR3 spells CAAKWREGPYNEQFF. CDR3 DNA: TGTGCCGCGAAGTGGCGGGAGGGCCCCTACAATGAGCAGTTCTTC. Filled out from reference TRBV7-9 and TRBJ2-1, the complete variable domain reads DTGVSQNPRHKITKRGQNVTFRCDPISEHNRLYWYRQTLGQGPEFLTYFQNEAQLEKSRLLSDRFSAERPKGSFSTLEIQRTEQGDSAMYLCAAKWREGPYNEQFFGPGTRLTVL.

This chain connects TRBV5-1 to TRBJ1-1; D not resolved. CDR3 length: 15 amino acids. Germline CDR1 and CDR2: SGHRS and YFSETQ. The V end was cut by 3 bases, the J end by 0 bases, with 12 bases between. CDR3 in amino acids: CASSSLEDVNTEAFF. In DNA, the CDR3 is TGCGCCAGCAGCTCGCTGGAGGACGTGAACACTGAAGCTTTCTTT.

The chain couples TRBV6-5 to TRBJ2-1; 12 bases fit TRBD2. V was pared by 2 bases and J by 6 bases, with 2 bases of the junction left unmatched. This CDR3 has 15 residues. Germline-derived CDR1 and CDR2 are MNHEY and SVGAGI. CDR3 loop: CASSYRGLAGNEQFF. The CDR3 DNA reads as TGTGCCAGCAGTTACCGGGGACTAGCGGGCAATGAGCAGTTCTTC.

This chain connects TRBV28 to TRBJ2-5; TRBD1 might be the D (5 bases). Looked up from germline, CDR1 is MDHEN and CDR2 is SYDVKM. The V and J ends lost 2 bases and 3 bases respectively, with 13 bases between them. This CDR3 comprises 15 residues. CDR3 sequence: CASSLGAEIKETQYF. DNA for the CDR3: TGTGCCAGCAGTTTAGGGGCAGAGATCAAAGAGACCCAGTACTTC.